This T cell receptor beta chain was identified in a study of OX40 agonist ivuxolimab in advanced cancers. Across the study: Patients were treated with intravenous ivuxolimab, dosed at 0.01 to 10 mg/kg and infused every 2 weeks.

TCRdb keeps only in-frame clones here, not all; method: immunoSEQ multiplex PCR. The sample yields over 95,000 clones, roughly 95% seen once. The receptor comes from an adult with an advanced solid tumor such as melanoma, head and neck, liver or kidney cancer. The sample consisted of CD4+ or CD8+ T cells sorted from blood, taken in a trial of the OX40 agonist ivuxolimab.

The CDR3 nucleotides are TGTGCCAGCAGCTTAGTTGCGGGGGGTCCCCCAGATACGCAGTATTTT. Translating it yields CASSLVAGGPPDTQYF. The chain is built from TRBV7-9 and TRBJ2-3; the match to TRBD2 covers 8 bases. This CDR3 contains 16 residues. CDR1 and CDR2 (germline): SEHNR, FQNEAQ (reference sequence). V shed 1 base and J 4 bases; nucleotides not matched to a gene: 7.